Listed below are T cell receptor beta chains from one sample, sequenced in a study of blood T cell dynamics during melanoma immunotherapy. Assay used: immunoSEQ multiplex PCR; TCRdb lists only in-frame clones, some missing. Of 9,500 to 14,000 clones listed, less than 90% are singletons. The starting material was blood, obtained from a patient treated with checkpoint blockade. The receptors derive from a human donor with melanoma. CDR3s include the opening cysteine and the closing phenylalanine or tryptophan. The order of the fields is D gene, V gene, clone size, J gene, CDR3 DNA, CDR3 protein. The D gene is left open where the match is weak. Size is omitted from some rows. Given values are once, few, many or a class for expanded clones.

d_call: -
v_call: TRBV5-4
clone_size: -
j_call: TRBJ2-1
cdr3_nt: TGTGCCAGCAGCTTGTCTCCCGGAGCCAATGAGCAGTTCTTC
cdr3_aa: CASSLSPGANEQFF

d_call: TRBD1
v_call: TRBV5-5
clone_size: -
j_call: TRBJ1-4
cdr3_nt: TGTGCCAGCAGTATTAGGCCCGGGACAGGGAGGATTAATGAAAAACTGTTTTTT
cdr3_aa: CASSIRPGTGRINEKLFF

d_call: TRBD1
v_call: TRBV7-2
clone_size: few
j_call: TRBJ2-1
cdr3_nt: TGTGCCAGCAGCTTAGTATACGGGACAGGAGGCTCCTACAATGAGCAGTTCTTC
cdr3_aa: CASSLVYGTGGSYNEQFF

d_call: -
v_call: TRBV18
clone_size: -
j_call: TRBJ2-3
cdr3_nt: TGTGCCAGCTCACCCAGCACAGATACGCAGTATTTT
cdr3_aa: CASSPSTDTQYF

d_call: -
v_call: TRBV30
clone_size: few
j_call: TRBJ2-5
cdr3_nt: TGTGCCTGGGGAACAGGGAACCAAGAGACCCAGTACTTC
cdr3_aa: CAWGTGNQETQYF

d_call: -
v_call: TRBV12-5
clone_size: -
j_call: TRBJ2-5
cdr3_nt: TGTGCTAGTGGTTTGGGGGGGGACAGTCAAGAGACCCAGTACTTC
cdr3_aa: CASGLGGDSQETQYF

d_call: -
v_call: TRBV30
clone_size: -
j_call: TRBJ1-3
cdr3_nt: TGTGCCTGGAAGGCCTCTGGAAACACCATATATTTT
cdr3_aa: CAWKASGNTIYF

d_call: TRBD1
v_call: TRBV6-6
clone_size: few
j_call: TRBJ2-1
cdr3_nt: TGTGCCAGCAGGGCCGCGGACAGGGGTTACGATGAGCAGTTCTTC
cdr3_aa: CASRAADRGYDEQFF

d_call: -
v_call: TRBV9
clone_size: -
j_call: TRBJ1-2
cdr3_nt: TGTGCCAGCAGCGTAGCAGGGGCTACCCCAAACTATGGCTACACCTTC
cdr3_aa: CASSVAGATPNYGYTF

d_call: TRBD2
v_call: TRBV28
clone_size: -
j_call: TRBJ2-1
cdr3_nt: TGTGCCAGCAGGGCTCTAGCGGGGGACTCCTACAATGAGCAGTTCTTC
cdr3_aa: CASRALAGDSYNEQFF

d_call: TRBD1
v_call: TRBV7-8
clone_size: -
j_call: TRBJ1-5
cdr3_nt: TGTGCCAGCAGCATCGACAGGGGGTCGAATAGCAATCAGCCCCAGCATTTT
cdr3_aa: CASSIDRGSNSNQPQHF

d_call: TRBD2
v_call: TRBV9
clone_size: -
j_call: TRBJ2-3
cdr3_nt: TGTGCCAGCAGCGTAGGGGACCGACTAGCGGAACGCACAGATACGCAGTATTTT
cdr3_aa: CASSVGDRLAERTDTQYF

d_call: -
v_call: TRBV10-3
clone_size: -
j_call: TRBJ2-2
cdr3_nt: TGTGCCATCAAAGACAGAGATACGAACACCGGGGAGCTGTTTTTT
cdr3_aa: CAIKDRDTNTGELFF

d_call: -
v_call: TRBV9
clone_size: -
j_call: TRBJ2-2
cdr3_nt: TGTGCCAGCAGCCCCCAGCCCTATATCACCGGGGAGCTGTTTTTT
cdr3_aa: CASSPQPYITGELFF

d_call: TRBD1
v_call: TRBV2
clone_size: -
j_call: TRBJ1-1
cdr3_nt: TGTGCCAGTCGACAGGGCCTTGAAGCTTTCTTT
cdr3_aa: CASRQGLEAFF

d_call: -
v_call: TRBV18
clone_size: -
j_call: TRBJ2-5
cdr3_nt: TGTGCCAGCTCACCACTCCGGGACGGCCAAGAGACCCAGTACTTC
cdr3_aa: CASSPLRDGQETQYF

d_call: TRBD1
v_call: TRBV18
clone_size: -
j_call: TRBJ1-2
cdr3_nt: TGTGCCAGCTCCCCTCGGGACAGGGACGAATTTAACTATGGCTACACCTTC
cdr3_aa: CASSPRDRDEFNYGYTF

d_call: -
v_call: TRBV5-5
clone_size: -
j_call: TRBJ1-1
cdr3_nt: TGTGCCAGCAGCTTGCGGGGAACGAACACTGAAGCTTTCTTT
cdr3_aa: CASSLRGTNTEAFF

d_call: -
v_call: TRBV18
clone_size: -
j_call: TRBJ2-7
cdr3_nt: TGTGCCAGCTCACCACCCCAGACAGGATCCTACGAGCAGTACTTC
cdr3_aa: CASSPPQTGSYEQYF

d_call: -
v_call: TRBV5-1
clone_size: -
j_call: TRBJ2-7
cdr3_nt: TGCGCCAGCAGCTTGTCTAGGGGTACGCACGAGCAGTACTTC
cdr3_aa: CASSLSRGTHEQYF

d_call: TRBD1
v_call: TRBV28
clone_size: -
j_call: TRBJ1-1
cdr3_nt: TGTGCCAGCAGTGCCGGACAGGTGAACACTGAAGCTTTCTTT
cdr3_aa: CASSAGQVNTEAFF

d_call: TRBD2
v_call: TRBV4-2
clone_size: -
j_call: TRBJ2-7
cdr3_nt: TGTGCCAGCAGCCAAGATATCACTAGCGGGAGGAGCGAGCAGTACTTC
cdr3_aa: CASSQDITSGRSEQYF

d_call: -
v_call: TRBV6-6
clone_size: once
j_call: TRBJ1-1
cdr3_nt: TGTGCCAGCAGTTTCCAAACAGGGAACACTGAAGCTTTCTTT
cdr3_aa: CASSFQTGNTEAFF

d_call: -
v_call: TRBV2
clone_size: -
j_call: TRBJ1-5
cdr3_nt: TGTGCCAGCAGTGGGGGTTCGGGCAATCAGCCCCAGCATTTT
cdr3_aa: CASSGGSGNQPQHF

d_call: -
v_call: TRBV19
clone_size: -
j_call: TRBJ1-2
cdr3_nt: TGTGCCAGTAGTATGGAGGCGGTGGGCGGCTACACCTTC
cdr3_aa: CASSMEAVGGYTF

d_call: TRBD2
v_call: TRBV7-8
clone_size: -
j_call: TRBJ2-3
cdr3_nt: TGTGCCAGCCACCCCTTTGGCGGGAGTGGCGCAGATACGCAGTATTTT
cdr3_aa: CASHPFGGSGADTQYF

d_call: -
v_call: TRBV11-2
clone_size: once
j_call: TRBJ1-2
cdr3_nt: TGTGCCAGCAGCTCACCGGCGGGACTGCCCTATGGCTACACCTTC
cdr3_aa: CASSSPAGLPYGYTF

d_call: -
v_call: TRBV20-1
clone_size: -
j_call: TRBJ1-2
cdr3_nt: TGCAGTGTTGGACAGAACTATGGCTACACCTTC
cdr3_aa: CSVGQNYGYTF

d_call: -
v_call: TRBV19
clone_size: -
j_call: TRBJ1-2
cdr3_nt: TGTGCCACTCTAACGAAGGCAGGTCAGATCCTAAACTATGGCTACACCTTC
cdr3_aa: CATLTKAGQILNYGYTF

d_call: -
v_call: TRBV19
clone_size: -
j_call: TRBJ2-7
cdr3_nt: TGTGCCAGTAGCGTCGTCGTCTCTCAGGGGGGATCCGAGCAGTACTTC
cdr3_aa: CASSVVVSQGGSEQYF

d_call: -
v_call: TRBV19
clone_size: -
j_call: TRBJ2-2
cdr3_nt: TGTGCCAGTAGTATAAGAGGGGCAGGGGCTATGGTTCGTACCGGGGAGCTGTTTTTT
cdr3_aa: CASSIRGAGAMVRTGELFF

d_call: -
v_call: TRBV30
clone_size: -
j_call: TRBJ2-3
cdr3_nt: TGTGCCTGGAGTGTACTGGGGGCCCCTGGTACGCAGTATTTT
cdr3_aa: CAWSVLGAPGTQYF

d_call: -
v_call: TRBV21-1
clone_size: -
j_call: TRBJ1-4
cdr3_nt: TGTGCCAGCAGCAAACCACCGGGACAGGAGAATGAAAAACTGTTTTTT
cdr3_aa: CASSKPPGQENEKLFF

d_call: TRBD2
v_call: TRBV4-3
clone_size: -
j_call: TRBJ2-1
cdr3_nt: TGCGCCAGCAGCCAAGGGTCCCTAGCGGGACCCTACAATGAGCAGTTCTTC
cdr3_aa: CASSQGSLAGPYNEQFF